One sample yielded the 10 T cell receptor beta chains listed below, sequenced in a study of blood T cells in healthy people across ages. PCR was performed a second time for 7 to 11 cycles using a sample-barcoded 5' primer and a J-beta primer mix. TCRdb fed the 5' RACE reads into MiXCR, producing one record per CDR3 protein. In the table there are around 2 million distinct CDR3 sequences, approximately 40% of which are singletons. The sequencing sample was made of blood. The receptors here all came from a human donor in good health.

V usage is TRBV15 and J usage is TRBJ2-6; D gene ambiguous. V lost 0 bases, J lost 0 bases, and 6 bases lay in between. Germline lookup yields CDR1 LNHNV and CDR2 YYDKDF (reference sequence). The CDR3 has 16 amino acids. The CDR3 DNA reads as TGTGCCACCAGCAGAGATTTGCTCTCTGGGGCCAACGTCCTGACTTTC. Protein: CATSRDLLSGANVLTF.

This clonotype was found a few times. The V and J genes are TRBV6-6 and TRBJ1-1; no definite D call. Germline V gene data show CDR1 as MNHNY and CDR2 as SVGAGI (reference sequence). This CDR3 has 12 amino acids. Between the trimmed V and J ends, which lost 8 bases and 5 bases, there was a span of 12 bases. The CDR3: CASLLARTEAFF. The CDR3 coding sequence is TGTGCCAGCCTACTTGCCCGGACTGAAGCTTTCTTT.

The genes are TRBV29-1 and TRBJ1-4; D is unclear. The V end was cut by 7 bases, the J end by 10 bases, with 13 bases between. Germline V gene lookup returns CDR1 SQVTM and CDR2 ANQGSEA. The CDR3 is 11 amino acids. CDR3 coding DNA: TGCAGCGCCGGGGATTTTGGAAAACTGTTTTTT. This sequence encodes CSAGDFGKLFF.

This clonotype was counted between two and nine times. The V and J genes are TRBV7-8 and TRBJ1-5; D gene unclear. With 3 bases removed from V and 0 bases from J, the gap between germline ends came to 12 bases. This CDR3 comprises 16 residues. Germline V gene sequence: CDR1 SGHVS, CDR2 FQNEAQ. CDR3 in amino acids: CASSFRRGFSNQPQHF. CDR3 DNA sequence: TGTGCCAGCAGCTTCAGACGTGGATTTAGCAATCAGCCCCAGCATTTT.

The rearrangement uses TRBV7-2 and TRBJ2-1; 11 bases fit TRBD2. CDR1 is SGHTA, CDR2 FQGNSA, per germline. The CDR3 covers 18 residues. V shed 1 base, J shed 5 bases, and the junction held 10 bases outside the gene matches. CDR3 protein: CASSLGPLAGGQNNEQFF. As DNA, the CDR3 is TGTGCCAGCAGCTTAGGACCCTTAGCGGGGGGGCAGAACAATGAGCAGTTCTTC.

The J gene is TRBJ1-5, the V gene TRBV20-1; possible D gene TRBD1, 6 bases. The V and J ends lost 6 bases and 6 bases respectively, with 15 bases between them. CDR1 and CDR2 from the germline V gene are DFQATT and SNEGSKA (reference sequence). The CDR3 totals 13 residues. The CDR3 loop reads CSALQGLGQPQHF. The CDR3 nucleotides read TGCAGTGCCCTACAGGGCTTGGGTCAGCCCCAGCATTTT.

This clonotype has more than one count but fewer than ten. CDR3 DNA: TGTGCCAGCAGCTTAACGGACTACCCACACTATGGCTACACCTTC. Translation gives CASSLTDYPHYGYTF. The V call is TRBV11-3, the J call TRBJ1-2, with unresolved D. The CDR3 is 15 residues long. Germline assignment: CDR1 SGHNT and CDR2 YENEEA. V was shortened by 2 bases and J by 3 bases, with 13 bases between the two germline ends.

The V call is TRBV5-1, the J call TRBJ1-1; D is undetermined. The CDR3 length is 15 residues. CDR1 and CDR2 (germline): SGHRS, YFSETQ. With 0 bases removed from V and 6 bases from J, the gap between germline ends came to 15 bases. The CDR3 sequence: CASSLGPDLSAEAFF. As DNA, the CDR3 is TGCGCCAGCAGCTTGGGCCCCGACCTGAGCGCTGAAGCTTTCTTT.

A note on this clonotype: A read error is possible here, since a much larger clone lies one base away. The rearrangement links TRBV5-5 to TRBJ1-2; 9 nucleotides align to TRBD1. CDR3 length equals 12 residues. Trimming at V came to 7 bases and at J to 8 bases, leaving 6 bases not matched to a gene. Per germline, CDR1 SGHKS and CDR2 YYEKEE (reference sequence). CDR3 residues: CASGTGGRGYTF. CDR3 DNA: TGTGCCAGCGGTACAGGGGGCCGGGGCTACACCTTC.

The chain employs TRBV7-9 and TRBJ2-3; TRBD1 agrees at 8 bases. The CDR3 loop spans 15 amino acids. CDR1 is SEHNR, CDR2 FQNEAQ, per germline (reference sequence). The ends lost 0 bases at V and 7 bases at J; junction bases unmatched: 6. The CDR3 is CASSLAPTGENTQYF. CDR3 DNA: TGTGCCAGCAGCTTAGCACCGACAGGGGAAAATACGCAGTATTTT.